This T cell receptor beta chain was captured in a study of cytomegalovirus exposure and HLA in healthy donors. Study-level results: Presence/absence analyses rested on an assumption that sequencing depth was roughly uniform across donors.

As regards this clone: Its antigen is undetermined.

PCR primers comprised 60 Vbeta and 13 Jbeta primers. The repertoire was sequenced with immunoSEQ multiplex PCR; TCRdb's copy has only in-frame clones and lacks some. The repertoire holds roughly 140,000 clones, with about four fifths as singletons. The CDR3 loop spans 19 amino acids. J lost 2 bases, V lost 5 bases, and 21 bases had no gene match. The specimen was PBMCs. The TCR was taken from a man aged 30-40 years in good health and CMV-seronegative. The V gene is TRBV5-3, the J gene TRBJ2-5; 7 bases match TRBD1. TRBV5-3 is an ORF; its function is uncertain. CDR3 nucleotide sequence: TGTGCCAGAAGGTTGACTATTTCGGGACAGCCTGACGTTCAAGAGACCCAGTACTTC. This gives the protein CARRLTISGQPDVQETQYF.